Ten or more counts support the clone carrying this T cell receptor (beta chain). The antigen remains undetermined. Unique molecular identifiers were added to individual cDNA molecules. TCRdb reanalysed the 5' RACE reads using MiXCR and keeps one entry per CDR3 protein. The sample shows about 34,000 distinct CDR3 sequences, around 6% of them seen only once. Germline values: CDR1 DFQATT, CDR2 SNEGSKA (reference sequence). The CDR3 is 14 amino acids. J lost 5 bases, V lost 3 bases, and 7 bases had no gene match. These data originate in a study of early T cells in non-severe SARS-CoV-2 infection. Study information: Sequencing of bulk RNA from unsorted whole blood was done, without chain pairing. Study observations and caveats: A preference for anti-spike CD8 responses marked VDJdb matching, which missed private and CD4 specificities.

Sequenced sample: whole blood. The V gene is TRBV20-1, the J gene TRBJ2-5; 9 bases line up with TRBD2. This sequence originates from an adult who was a healthcare worker with PCR-confirmed SARS-CoV-2 infection or an uninfected control (not recorded which). CDR3 amino acids: CSARGLAGMETQYF. The CDR3 bases are TGCAGTGCTAGGGGGCTAGCGGGGATGGAGACCCAGTACTTC.